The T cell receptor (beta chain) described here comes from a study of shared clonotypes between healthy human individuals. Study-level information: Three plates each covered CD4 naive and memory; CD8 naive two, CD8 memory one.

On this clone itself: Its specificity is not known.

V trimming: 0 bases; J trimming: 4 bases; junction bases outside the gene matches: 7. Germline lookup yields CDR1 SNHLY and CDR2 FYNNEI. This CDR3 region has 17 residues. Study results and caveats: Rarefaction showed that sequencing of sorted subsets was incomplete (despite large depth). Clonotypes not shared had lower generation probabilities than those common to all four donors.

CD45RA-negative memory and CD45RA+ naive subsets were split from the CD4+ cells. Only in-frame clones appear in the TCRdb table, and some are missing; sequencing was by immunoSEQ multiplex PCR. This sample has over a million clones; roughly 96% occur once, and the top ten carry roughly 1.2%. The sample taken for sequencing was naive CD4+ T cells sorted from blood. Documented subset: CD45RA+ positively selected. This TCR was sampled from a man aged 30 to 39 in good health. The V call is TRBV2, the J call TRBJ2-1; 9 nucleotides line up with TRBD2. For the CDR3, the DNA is TGTGCCAGCAGTGAAGCCTTTGGACTAGCGTTTTACAATGAGCAGTTCTTC. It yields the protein CASSEAFGLAFYNEQFF.